This T cell receptor beta chain was found in a study of T cell responses to AZD1222 COVID-19 vaccine. Study as a whole: Pooling was applied to second doses at about 4 or about 12 weeks.

TCRdb keeps only in-frame clones here, not all; method: immunoSEQ multiplex PCR. The table has approximately 88,000 clones, about 91% seen once. As regards this clone: Antigen unknown.

Study-wide results and caveats: Vaccine-related CD4 TCRs covered spike, predominating at 160-218 and 743-854. The donors showed a predominance of white British ancestry and of females, with possible underestimation of clonal diversity.

Germline CDR1 SGDLS, CDR2 YYNGEE. The CDR3 sequence is 17 residues long. With 2 bases clipped from V and 5 bases from J, the junction kept 16 bases outside the gene matches. Specimen: peripheral blood, collected on day 0 of AZD1222 vaccination. This receptor was obtained from an adult in good health. V usage is TRBV9 and J usage is TRBJ2-7, with 7 bases lining up with TRBD2. CDR3 bases: TGTGCCAGCAGCGTCGAAGGTTTGGGGGGGACGATTCACGAGCAGTACTTC. Its protein is CASSVEGLGGTIHEQYF.